The 21 T cell receptor beta chains listed next were all sequenced from one sample in a study of blood T cell repertoires in COVID-19. The method was immunoSEQ multiplex PCR; TCRdb's version includes in-frame clones alone and lacks a portion of them. The sample holds about 200,000 clones, about 85% seen once. Source material: PBMCs or T cells enriched from blood (not recorded which). Every receptor here comes from a woman aged 25 to 39 who had recovered from COVID-19.

This clone has a single count. The chain links TRBV6-6 to TRBJ1-5; 8 bases line up with TRBD1. CDR1 is MNHNY, CDR2 SVGAGI, per germline (reference sequence). This CDR3 is 14 amino acids long. J lost 7 bases, V lost 8 bases, and 10 bases had no gene match. The CDR3 loop reads CASGGQGAQQPQHF. CDR3 sequence (DNA): TGTGCCAGCGGTGGGCAGGGGGCTCAACAGCCCCAGCATTTT.

The rearrangement uses TRBV19 and TRBJ1-2; D possibly corresponds to TRBD1 (5 bases). The V gene lost 3 bases and the J gene lost 5 bases, with 7 bases spanning the gap. The CDR3 is made up of 12 amino acids. CDR1 and CDR2 (germline): LNHDA, SQIVND (reference sequence). DNA for the CDR3: TGTGCCAGTAGTATTCGGGGGTATGGCTACACCTTC. As protein: CASSIRGYGYTF.

This clone was counted a few times. The chain has TRBV29-1 and TRBJ1-2, with D unresolved. The germline CDR1 and CDR2 sequences are SQVTM and ANQGSEA. The V gene lost 4 bases and the J gene lost 4 bases, with 7 bases spanning the gap. The CDR3 is made up of 11 amino acids. Written as DNA, the CDR3 is TGCAGCGTTGTTGAGGGCTATGGCTACACCTTC. It translates to CSVVEGYGYTF. The variable domain in full, with the rest retrieved from reference TRBV29-1 and TRBJ1-2, is SAVISQKPSRDICQRGTSLTIQCQVDSQVTMMFWYRQQPGQSLTLIATANQGSEATYESGFVIDKFPISRPNLTFSTLTVSNMSPEDSSIYLCSVVEGYGYTFGSGTRLTVV.

The chain is built from TRBV6-6 and TRBJ1-1; D is undetermined. The V end was cut by 2 bases, the J end by 3 bases, with 13 bases between. The germline CDR1 and CDR2 sequences are MNHNY and SVGAGI (reference sequence). The CDR3 covers 15 residues. CDR3 residues: CASSYGEGMHTEAFF. The CDR3 coding sequence is TGTGCCAGCAGTTACGGGGAGGGAATGCACACTGAAGCTTTCTTT.

The chain employs TRBV14 and TRBJ1-2; D gene uncertain. V was shortened by 0 bases and J by 0 bases, with 11 bases between the two germline ends. CDR1 and CDR2 from the germline V gene are SGHDN and FVKESK. The CDR3 totals 16 residues. DNA for the CDR3: TGTGCCAGCAGCCAAGATCGAGGCAGCCCTAACTATGGCTACACCTTC. Its protein product is CASSQDRGSPNYGYTF.

The V call is TRBV19, the J call TRBJ1-2; 8 nucleotides agree with TRBD1. J lost 5 bases, V lost 6 bases, and 5 bases had no gene match. The CDR3 runs to 13 residues. CDR1 LNHDA and CDR2 SQIVND come from the germline V gene (reference sequence). CDR3: CASRPQGAYGYTF. CDR3 coding DNA: TGTGCCAGTAGACCCCAGGGGGCGTATGGCTACACCTTC.

The chain combines TRBV30 with TRBJ2-5; TRBD2 matches at 11 bases. V lost 0 bases and J lost 5; bases outside the gene matches: 5. Germline V gene data show CDR1 as GTSNPN and CDR2 as SVGIG (reference sequence). The CDR3 has 15 amino acids. The CDR3 nucleotides are TGTGCCTGGAGTGTCGGTAGCGGGAGGGCCGAGACCCAGTACTTC. Protein sequence: CAWSVGSGRAETQYF.

This rearrangement joins TRBV15 to TRBJ1-2; D gene unclear. The V gene lost 5 bases and the J gene lost 4 bases, with 8 bases spanning the gap. This CDR3 is built from 12 residues. Per germline, CDR1 LNHNV and CDR2 YYDKDF (reference sequence). CDR3 nucleotides: TGTGCCACCAGCGGGCGTTCCTATGGCTACACCTTC. Its protein product is CATSGRSYGYTF.

V is TRBV10-3 and J is TRBJ2-6, with D perhaps matching TRBD1 (6 bases). This CDR3 is 15 amino acids long. CDR1 and CDR2 from the germline V gene are ENHRY and SYGVKD. The V end was cut by 11 bases, the J end by 4 bases, with 18 bases between. CDR3 in amino acids: CASQASGTGANVLTF. The CDR3 DNA is TGTGCCTCCCAGGCCTCGGGGACAGGGGCCAACGTCCTGACTTTC.

This clone appeared once. The chain carries TRBV7-3 and TRBJ1-2; TRBD1 matches at 8 bases. CDR1 is SGHTA, CDR2 FQGTGA, per germline. J gave up 4 bases and V 4 bases, and 11 bases lay outside the gene matches. The CDR3 is 16 residues long. The CDR3 here is CASSSQGQAVVYGYTF. DNA for the CDR3: TGTGCCAGCAGCTCGCAGGGACAGGCGGTCGTCTATGGCTACACCTTC.

The rearrangement joins TRBV9 to TRBJ2-3; 12 nucleotides line up with TRBD2. CDR1 SGDLS and CDR2 YYNGEE come from the germline V gene. CDR3 size: 16 residues. Losses at the gene ends were 3 bases for V and 4 bases for J; bases not matched to a gene: 6. The CDR3 nucleotides are TGTGCCAGCAGCGCTAAACTAGCGGGAGGCCCAGATACGCAGTATTTT. Encoded protein: CASSAKLAGGPDTQYF.

The rearrangement uses TRBV29-1 and TRBJ2-7; D possibly corresponds to TRBD2 (6 bases). Trimming removed 7 bases at V and 2 bases at J, with 18 bases between. CDR3 length: 14 amino acids. The germline gives CDR1 SQVTM, CDR2 ANQGSEA. The CDR3 sequence is CSARQGGGAYEQYF. DNA of the CDR3: TGCAGCGCCAGGCAGGGCGGAGGGGCCTACGAGCAGTACTTC.

The V call is TRBV7-6, the J call TRBJ1-1; D gene ambiguous. Germline V gene data show CDR1 as SGHVS and CDR2 as FNYEAQ. With 2 bases removed from V and 0 bases from J, the gap between germline ends came to 10 bases. The CDR3 is made up of 15 amino acids. The CDR3 DNA reads TGTGCCAGCAGCTTATCCGGAGGGCTGAACACTGAAGCTTTCTTT. The encoded protein is CASSLSGGLNTEAFF.

The sample holds one count of this clone. The genes are TRBV24-1 and TRBJ2-3, with a tentative D call TRBD1 (5 bases). V lost 7 bases, J lost 4 bases, and 14 bases lay in between. The germline V gene encodes CDR1 KGHDR and CDR2 SFDVKD. The CDR3 spans 14 residues. CDR3 region: CATSQGVGADTQYF. The DNA for the CDR3 is TGTGCCACCAGCCAGGGTGTTGGAGCAGATACGCAGTATTTT.

The V call is TRBV30, the J call TRBJ1-1, with 7 bases that match TRBD1. J was trimmed by 0 bases and V by 2 bases; bases with no gene match: 6. The CDR3 is made up of 15 amino acids. Germline V CDR1 and CDR2: GTSNPN, SVGIG (reference sequence). The CDR3 DNA reads TGTGCCTGGAGTAGACTAGGACAGGTGAACACTGAAGCTTTCTTT. Protein sequence: CAWSRLGQVNTEAFF.

This chain joins TRBV5-6 and TRBJ1-5; the D gene is possibly TRBD1 (5 bases). The V gene's germline CDR1 is SGHDT and CDR2 YYEEEE. There are 15 residues in the CDR3. Deletions cut 1 base from V and 0 bases from J, with 8 bases between. The CDR3 DNA reads TGTGCCAGCAGCTTGAACAGGTATAGCAATCAGCCCCAGCATTTT. This encodes CASSLNRYSNQPQHF.

In regard to this clone: The sample has other DNA sequences that encode this CDR3 too. The chain has TRBV19 and TRBJ2-2; D is possibly TRBD1 (5 bases). The CDR3 is 13 residues long. The germline gives CDR1 LNHDA, CDR2 SQIVND (reference sequence). Trimming stripped 8 bases from V and 5 bases from J, with 12 bases between. CDR3 in amino acids: CASSPTGTGELFF. The DNA for the CDR3 is TGTGCCAGTTCTCCAACAGGAACCGGGGAGCTGTTTTTT. Full variable domain (remainder filled in from reference TRBV19 and TRBJ2-2): DGGITQSPKYLFRKEGQNVTLSCEQNLNHDAMYWYRQDPGQGLRLIYYSQIVNDFQKGDIAEGYSVSREKKESFPLTVTSAQKNPTAFYLCASSPTGTGELFFGEGSRLTVL.

This chain links TRBV28 with TRBJ2-2, with 9 bases matching TRBD2. CDR3 length: 17 amino acids. V lost 2 bases and J lost 4; bases outside the gene matches: 8. Germline CDR1 MDHEN, CDR2 SYDVKM. DNA of the CDR3: TGTGCCAGCAGTTTAAGACTAGCGGATTCGAGCACCGGGGAGCTGTTTTTT. Residues: CASSLRLADSSTGELFF.

This clone was picked up a small number of times. The V gene is TRBV9, the J gene TRBJ1-1; no clear D gene. Between the trimmed V and J ends, which lost 5 bases and 1 base, there was a span of 12 bases. CDR3 size: 14 residues. Per germline, CDR1 SGDLS and CDR2 YYNGEE. In DNA form, the CDR3 reads TGTGCCAGCAGTCCGCGACAACGGAACACTGAAGCTTTCTTT. Protein: CASSPRQRNTEAFF.

This chain links TRBV5-6 with TRBJ1-1; D gene uncertain. V was clipped by 0 bases and J by 6 bases, with 12 bases between them. Germline lookup yields CDR1 SGHDT and CDR2 YYEEEE. The CDR3 sequence is 14 residues long. CDR3 in DNA: TGTGCCAGCAGCTTGGCGACGGGTTTATCTGAAGCTTTCTTT. This gives the protein CASSLATGLSEAFF.

The chain is built from TRBV11-1 and TRBJ1-1, with 7 nucleotides matching TRBD1. CDR1 and CDR2 from the germline V gene are SGHAT and FQDESV (reference sequence). This CDR3 is built from 19 residues. V was pared by 0 bases and J by 1 base, with 14 bases of the junction left unmatched. The CDR3: CASSLARHRGLPRNTEAFF. The CDR3 DNA sequence: TGTGCCAGCAGCTTAGCGAGGCACAGGGGCTTACCAAGGAACACTGAAGCTTTCTTT.